This T cell receptor beta chain comes out of a study of T cell repertoires in cytomegalovirus infection. Study background: Well-studied HLA-B-restricted epitopes and recently identified HLA-C-restricted epitopes of CMV were both used in the study. Public TCR beta signatures were indicative of both CMV infection and a matching HLA type. Study observations and caveats: The ex vivo response was dominated by HLA-C-restricted CMV-specific TCR beta clonotypes.

TCRdb used MiXCR to reprocess the reads, holding one entry per CDR3 protein. The sample has about 830,000 distinct CDR3 sequences, 32% seen once; the top ten hold around an eighth. At least ten counts were recorded for this clonotype. Its antigen is unidentified. The CDR3 covers 16 residues. The germline CDR1 and CDR2 sequences are SGHTA and FQGTGA. V trimming: 6 bases; J trimming: 4 bases; junction bases outside the gene matches: 13. This rearrangement joins TRBV7-3 to TRBJ2-5; 8 bases are a match to TRBD1. The sequence was collected from a human donor in good health (CMV status not recorded). Some clones in this sample may be carry-over from other donors' samples. Material: cultured CD8+ T cells from PBMCs, obtained from culture after CMV antigen stimulation. CDR3 in amino acids: CASRPEGQGRLETQYF. CDR3 nucleotides: TGTGCCAGCAGACCCGAAGGACAGGGCCGCCTAGAGACCCAGTACTTC.